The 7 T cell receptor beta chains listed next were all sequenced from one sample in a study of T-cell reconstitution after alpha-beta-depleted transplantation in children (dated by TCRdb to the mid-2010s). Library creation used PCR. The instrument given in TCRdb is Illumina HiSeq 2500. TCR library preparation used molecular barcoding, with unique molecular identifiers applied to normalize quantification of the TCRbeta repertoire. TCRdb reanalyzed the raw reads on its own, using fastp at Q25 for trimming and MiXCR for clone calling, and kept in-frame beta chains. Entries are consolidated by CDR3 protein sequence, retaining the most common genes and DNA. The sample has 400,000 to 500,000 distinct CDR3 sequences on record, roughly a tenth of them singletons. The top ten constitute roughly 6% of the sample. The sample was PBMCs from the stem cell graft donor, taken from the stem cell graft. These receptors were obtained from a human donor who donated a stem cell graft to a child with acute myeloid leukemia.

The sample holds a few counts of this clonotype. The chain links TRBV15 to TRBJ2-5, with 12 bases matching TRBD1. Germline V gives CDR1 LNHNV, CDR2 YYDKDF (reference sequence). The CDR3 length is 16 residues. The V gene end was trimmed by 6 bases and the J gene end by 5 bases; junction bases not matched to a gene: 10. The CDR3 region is CATRATGTGGMETQYF. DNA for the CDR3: TGTGCCACCAGAGCCACCGGGACAGGGGGCATGGAGACCCAGTACTTC.

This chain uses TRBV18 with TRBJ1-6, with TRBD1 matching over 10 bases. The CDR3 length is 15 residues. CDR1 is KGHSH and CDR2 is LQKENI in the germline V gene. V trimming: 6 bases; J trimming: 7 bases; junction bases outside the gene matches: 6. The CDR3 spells CASSPDRGRNSPLHF. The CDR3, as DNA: TGTGCCAGCTCCCCAGACAGGGGGCGAAATTCACCCCTCCACTTT.

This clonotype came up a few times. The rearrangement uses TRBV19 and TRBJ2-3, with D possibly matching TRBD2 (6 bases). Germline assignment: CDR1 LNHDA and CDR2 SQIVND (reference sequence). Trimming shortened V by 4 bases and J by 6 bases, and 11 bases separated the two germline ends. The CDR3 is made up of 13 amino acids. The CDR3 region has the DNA TGTGCCAGTAGTAATCGGGGGTCCGATACGCAGTATTTT. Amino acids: CASSNRGSDTQYF.

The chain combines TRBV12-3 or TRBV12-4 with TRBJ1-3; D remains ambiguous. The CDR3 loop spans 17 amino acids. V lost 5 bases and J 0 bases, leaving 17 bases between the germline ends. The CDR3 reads CASSPSTDRHSGNTIYF. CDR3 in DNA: TGTGCCAGCAGTCCCTCCACGGACCGGCACTCTGGAAACACCATATATTTT.

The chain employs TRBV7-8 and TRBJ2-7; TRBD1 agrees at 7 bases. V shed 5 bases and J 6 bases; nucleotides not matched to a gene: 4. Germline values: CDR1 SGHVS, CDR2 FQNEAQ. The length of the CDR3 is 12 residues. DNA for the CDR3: TGTGCCAGCAGCAACCGACAGGGCGAGCAGTACTTC. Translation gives CASSNRQGEQYF. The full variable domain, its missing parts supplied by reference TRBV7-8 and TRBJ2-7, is GAGVSQSPRYKVAKRGQDVALRCDPISGHVSLFWYQQALGQGPEFLTYFQNEAQLDKSGLPSDRFFAERPEGSVSTLKIQRTQQEDSAVYLCASSNRQGEQYFGPGTRLTVT.

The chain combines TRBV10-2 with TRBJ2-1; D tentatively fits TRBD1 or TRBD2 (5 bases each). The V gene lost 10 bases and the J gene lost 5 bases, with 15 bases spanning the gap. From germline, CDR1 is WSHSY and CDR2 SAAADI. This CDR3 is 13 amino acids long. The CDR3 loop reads CATRLGRHNEQFF. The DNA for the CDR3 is TGCGCCACCCGTTTGGGACGGCACAATGAGCAGTTCTTC.

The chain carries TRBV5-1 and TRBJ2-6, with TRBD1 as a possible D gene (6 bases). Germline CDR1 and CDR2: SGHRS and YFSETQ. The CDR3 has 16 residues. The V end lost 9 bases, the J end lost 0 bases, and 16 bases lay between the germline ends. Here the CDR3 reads CATSPGASSGANVLTF. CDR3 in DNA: TGCGCCACATCCCCAGGGGCGAGCTCTGGGGCCAACGTCCTGACTTTC.